The clone carrying this T cell receptor beta chain is categorized as medium-sized. Antigen: not known. The CDR3 consists of 14 residues. Germline V gene data show CDR1 as MNHEY and CDR2 as SMNVEV (reference sequence). Trimming took off 5 bases at V and 4 bases at J, with 9 bases between the two ends. TCRdb re-called the PCR reads through MiXCR. The sample holds 15,000 or so clones, 15% to 18% seen once. Among the patients, none had received any treatment before thyroid surgery. These data come from a study of metastatic and nonmetastatic thyroid tumors. Study-level information: Malignant thyroid and benign thyroid patients provided blood and tumor or nodule tissue whose repertoires were compared.

Study-level findings and limits: Benign nodules were reported to have significantly lower TCR beta diversity than malignant thyroid tumors, in blood and tumor.

The chain has TRBV27 and TRBJ2-6; D gene ambiguous. The receptor was derived from a female donor with papillary thyroid cancer or a benign thyroid nodule (not recorded which). Some clones in this sample may be carry-over from other donors' samples. Input material: blood. This chain's CDR3 is CASSVALGANVLTF. The CDR3, as DNA: TGTGCCAGCAGTGTTGCCCTCGGGGCCAACGTCCTGACTTTC.